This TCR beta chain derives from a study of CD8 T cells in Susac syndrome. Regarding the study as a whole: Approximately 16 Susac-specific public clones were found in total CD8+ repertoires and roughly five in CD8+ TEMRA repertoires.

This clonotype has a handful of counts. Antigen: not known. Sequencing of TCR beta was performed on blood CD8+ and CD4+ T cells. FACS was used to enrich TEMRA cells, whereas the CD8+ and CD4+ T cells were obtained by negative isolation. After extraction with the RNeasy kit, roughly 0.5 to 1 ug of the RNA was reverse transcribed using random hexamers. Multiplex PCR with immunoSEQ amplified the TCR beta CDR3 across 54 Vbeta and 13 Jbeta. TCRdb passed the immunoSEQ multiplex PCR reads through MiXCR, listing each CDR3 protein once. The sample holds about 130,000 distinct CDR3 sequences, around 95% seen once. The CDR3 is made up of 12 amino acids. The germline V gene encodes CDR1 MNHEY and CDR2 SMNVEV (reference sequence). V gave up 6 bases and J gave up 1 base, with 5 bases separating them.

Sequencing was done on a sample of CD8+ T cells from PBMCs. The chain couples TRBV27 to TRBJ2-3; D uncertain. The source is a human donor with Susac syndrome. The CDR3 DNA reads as TGTGCCAGCAGCCCTGGCACAGATACGCAGTATTTT. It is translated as CASSPGTDTQYF.